The 6 T cell receptor beta chains below were found in one sample sequenced in a study of immune heterogeneity within non-small cell lung tumors. Genomic DNA extracted from bulk tumor tissue served as template. A total of approximately 600 ng was used per sample. During surgery, each primary tumor gave multiple biopsies spaced as far apart as possible. Their non-small cell lung cancer was newly diagnosed and untreated, and the patients underwent curative surgery. It was a multiplex PCR that amplified TCR beta CDR3, with 32 V and 13 J primers. TCRdb re-analysed the multiplex PCR reads in MiXCR, keeping a single row per CDR3 protein. The profile shows under 13,000 distinct CDR3 sequences, 30% of them singletons. Sequenced sample: lung tumor tissue. Receptor source: a woman aged 45-65 years with non-small cell lung cancer.

The chain has TRBV10-3 and TRBJ2-1; TRBD2 matches 9 bases. Per germline, CDR1 ENHRY and CDR2 SYGVKD. CDR3 length: 17 amino acids. Trimming at V came to 2 bases and at J to 0 bases, leaving 5 bases not matched to a gene. The CDR3 DNA reads TGTGCCATCAGTGAGGCAGGAGCGGGAGGCTCCTACAATGAGCAGTTCTTC. Encoded protein: CAISEAGAGGSYNEQFF.

The V and J genes are TRBV30 and TRBJ2-7; TRBD1 is a possible D gene (6 bases). CDR1 GTSNPN and CDR2 SVGIG come from the germline V gene (reference sequence). The CDR3 is 15 amino acids. Trimming shortened V by 4 bases and J by 2 bases, and 18 bases separated the two germline ends. This CDR3 is CAWTPSYRATYEQYF. CDR3 in DNA: TGTGCCTGGACCCCCTCCTACAGGGCCACCTACGAGCAGTACTTC.

This clonotype is medium-sized by share. An end of the junction differs from the germline gene, which may be a read error. The CDR3 DNA follows: TGTGCTAGCAGCAACCGGGACAGGGGGCTGTGGCGAGAGAAAGCAACTAATGAAAAACTGTTTTTT. It translates to CASSNRDRGLWREKATNEKLFF. The J gene is TRBJ1-4, the V gene TRBV7-7, with TRBD1 matching 12 bases. This CDR3 is 22 amino acids long. Germline V gene data show CDR1 as SSHAT and CDR2 as FNYEAQ (reference sequence). The full variable domain, completed using reference TRBV7-7 and TRBJ1-4, is GAGVSQSPRYKVTKRGQDVTLRCDPISSHATLYWYQQALGQGPEFLTYFNYEAQPDKSGLPSDRFSAERPEGSISTLTIQRTEQRDSAMYRCASSNRDRGLWREKATNEKLFFGSGTQLSVL.

As DNA, the CDR3 is TGTGCCAGTAGTGGACCGGGACCTGTATTATACGAGCAGTACTTC. Translated, it gives CASSGPGPVLYEQYF. The chain is built from TRBV19 and TRBJ2-7, with D perhaps given as TRBD1 or TRBD2 (5 bases each). V shed 5 bases and J shed 4 bases, with 18 bases lying between them. Germline-derived CDR1 and CDR2 are LNHDA and SQIVND (reference sequence). This CDR3 contains 15 residues.

Many counts were recorded for this clonotype. Sequence at one end of the junction differs from germline and may be a read error. The chain employs TRBV3-1 and TRBJ2-5; D unresolved. The germline V gene encodes CDR1 LGHDT and CDR2 YNNKEL (reference sequence). The CDR3 runs to 13 residues. The CDR3 sequence: CASSQGFSDDLCF. Written as DNA, the CDR3 is TGTGCCAGCAGCCAAGGGTTTTCAGATGACCTTTGCTTC.

As to this clonotype: This may be a read error, as it is one base from a much larger clone. The V call is TRBV7-2, the J call TRBJ2-2, with D unclear. There are 11 residues in the CDR3. Germline lookup yields CDR1 SGHTA and CDR2 FQGNSA. The CDR3 protein is CSSTEYRELFF. CDR3 DNA: TGTTCCAGCACCGAATATAGGGAGCTGTTTTTT.